This is a list of T cell receptor beta chains from one sample in a study of blood T cell repertoires in COVID-19. Method: immunoSEQ multiplex PCR; TCRdb's copy keeps in-frame clones and lacks some. The table has over 200,000 clones, around 90% seen once. Material for sequencing was peripheral blood. The source of these receptors is a woman in her thirties or forties who had recovered from COVID-19. The CDR3 runs from the conserved cysteine through the conserved F or W. D genes are given only for firm matches. Size values are once, few and many counts, or a class for expanded clones, and some rows have none.

D,size,J,V,DNA,CDR3
TRBD2,few,TRBJ2-3,TRBV9,TGTGCCAGCAGCCCGGGACTAGGTGTGTATGATACGCAGTATTTT,CASSPGLGVYDTQYF
.,.,TRBJ1-5,TRBV6-5,TGTGCCAGCAGTTACATGGGGGGTCAGCCCCAGCATTTT,CASSYMGGQPQHF
TRBD1,few,TRBJ1-2,TRBV19,TGTGCCACAAACCCGGGACAGGTCTCCGGCTACACCTTC,CATNPGQVSGYTF
.,.,TRBJ2-7,TRBV19,TGTGCCAGTAGTATCGGGGGACTGGGGCAGTACTTC,CASSIGGLGQYF
.,.,TRBJ1-1,TRBV9,TGTGCCAGCAGCGTAGGTTCGGGCACTGAAGCTTTCTTT,CASSVGSGTEAFF
.,.,TRBJ2-2,TRBV9,TGTGCCAGCAGCGTAGCGGGCGGGACCCGCACCGGGGAGCTGTTTTTT,CASSVAGGTRTGELFF
TRBD2,.,TRBJ2-7,TRBV6-5,TGTGCCAGTACCCGTGGGCTAGCGGGAGCGGGCGAGCAGTACTTC,CASTRGLAGAGEQYF
TRBD2,.,TRBJ2-1,TRBV4-3,TGCGCCAGCAGCCAAACCACCGGGGCTAGCGGAACCTTCTACAATGAGCAGTTCTTC,CASSQTTGASGTFYNEQFF
.,.,TRBJ1-1,TRBV7-8,TGTGCCAGCAGCTTTGTCTTCCCGCCCCGGGGCACTGAAGCTTTCTTT,CASSFVFPPRGTEAFF
.,.,TRBJ1-5,TRBV24-1,TGTGCCACTCAGGGCCATAGCAATCAGCCCCAGCATTTT,CATQGHSNQPQHF
TRBD1,.,TRBJ1-5,TRBV30,TGTGCCTGGAGTGGACAGGGCTATCAGCCCCAGCATTTT,CAWSGQGYQPQHF
TRBD2,many,TRBJ2-7,TRBV6-5,TGTGCCAGCAGTTACGGTGGGACTAGCGGGATAGGCGAGCAGTACTTC,CASSYGGTSGIGEQYF
TRBD1,.,TRBJ1-3,TRBV24-1,TGTGCCACCAGTGGAGGGACAGGGGGAAACACCATATATTTT,CATSGGTGGNTIYF
TRBD1,.,TRBJ1-5,TRBV15,TGTGCCACCAGCACCGACAGGGCGGGGGGTTATAGCAATCAGCCCCAGCATTTT,CATSTDRAGGYSNQPQHF
TRBD1,.,TRBJ1-1,TRBV13,TGTGCCAGCAGCAACTACAGGGGGCGGGTCGATGCTTTCTTT,CASSNYRGRVDAFF
TRBD1,.,TRBJ2-4,TRBV11-3,TGTGCCAGCAGCTTAGGTACAGGGGGGATGGCCAAAAACATTCAGTACTTC,CASSLGTGGMAKNIQYF
.,few,TRBJ2-5,TRBV5-1,TGCGCCAGCAGCTTGGCGGGTGAGACCCAGTACTTC,CASSLAGETQYF
.,.,TRBJ2-5,TRBV15,TGTGCCACCAGCAGAGGGGCCCCCCTACCGTACCAAGAGACCCAGTACTTC,CATSRGAPLPYQETQYF
TRBD2,.,TRBJ2-2,TRBV29-1,TGCAGCGTCGAGGTGGCTGGGGGGGGCACCGGGGAGCTGTTTTTT,CSVEVAGGGTGELFF
TRBD1,.,TRBJ2-1,TRBV10-2,TGCGCCAGCAGAGGACAGGGGGTCTACAATGAGCAGTTCTTC,CASRGQGVYNEQFF
.,.,TRBJ1-1,TRBV10-3,TGTGCCATCAGTGAGTCGGGGAGGCCTGAAGCTTTCTTT,CAISESGRPEAFF
.,once,TRBJ1-4,TRBV6-5,TGTGCCAGCAGCAACCTCCGGGGAGGGGCCGATTTT,CASSNLRGGADF
TRBD1,.,TRBJ2-1,TRBV24-1,TGTGCCACCAGTGATCCTACAGGGGGGTCGGTAAATGAGCAGTTCTTC,CATSDPTGGSVNEQFF
TRBD1,.,TRBJ1-1,TRBV7-3,TGTGCCAGCAGCCCTGGGACAGGGGTCCTGGGAGCGGCTTTCTTT,CASSPGTGVLGAAFF
TRBD1,.,TRBJ1-1,TRBV7-9,TGTGCCAGCAACCGACAGGGTAGGCGCACTGAAGCTTTCTTT,CASNRQGRRTEAFF
TRBD2,.,TRBJ2-1,TRBV10-3,TGTGCCATCAGTGAGTCTCATGGGACTAGCGCCTCCTACAATGAGCAGTTCTTC,CAISESHGTSASYNEQFF
TRBD1,.,TRBJ1-2,TRBV3-1/TRBV3-2,TGTGCCAGCAGCCCACGGACAGGCGGGGGCTACACCTTC,CASSPRTGGGYTF
TRBD1,.,TRBJ1-2,TRBV29-1,TGCAGCGTCGGACAGGGAGAATCTGGCTACACCTTC,CSVGQGESGYTF
.,.,TRBJ1-1,TRBV15,TGTGCCACCAGCAGGGAGGCAGGTACGGGGTCTGAAGCTTTCTTT,CATSREAGTGSEAFF
.,.,TRBJ1-5,TRBV6-5,TGTGCCAGCAGTCGGACAGCGGCTGGGAATCAGCCCCAGCATTTT,CASSRTAAGNQPQHF
TRBD2,.,TRBJ2-1,TRBV24-1,TGTGCCACCAGTGTGGCTAGCGGGAAGGGTGAGCAGTTCTTC,CATSVASGKGEQFF
.,.,TRBJ1-2,TRBV19,TGTGCCAGTAGTATAGGTGGCAAGGGGCCCTATGGCTACACCTTC,CASSIGGKGPYGYTF
.,.,TRBJ1-1,TRBV20-1,TGCAGTGCTAGTCGGGCGGACCCCGGGGGAAATATGAACACTGAAGCTTTCTTT,CSASRADPGGNMNTEAFF
.,once,TRBJ1-1,TRBV5-1,TGCGCCAGCAGCTTGGCAGGGGTAGGGGACACTGAAGCTTTCTTT,CASSLAGVGDTEAFF
.,.,TRBJ2-5,TRBV21-1,TGTGCCAGCACTTGGGGCGGCCTGGGGCCAGAGACCCAGTACTTC,CASTWGGLGPETQYF